These 13 T cell receptor beta chains originate from one sample sequenced in a study of T cell responses to AZD1222 COVID-19 vaccine. Libraries were prepared by immunoSEQ multiplex PCR; TCRdb keeps only in-frame clonotypes and omits some of them. Of 75,000 to 100,000 clones listed, about 93% are singletons. The sequencing used peripheral blood, collected 28 days after the second AZD1222 dose. The receptors were gathered from an adult who received the AZD1222 COVID-19 vaccine.

The rearrangement links TRBV7-2 to TRBJ2-3; D unresolved. Trimming stripped 1 base from V and 0 bases from J, with 14 bases between. CDR1 and CDR2 from the germline V gene are SGHTA and FQGNSA. The length of the CDR3 is 17 residues. The CDR3: CASSLVGPGLSTDTQYF. CDR3 nucleotide sequence: TGTGCCAGCAGCTTAGTCGGACCGGGCCTAAGCACAGATACGCAGTATTTT.

This rearrangement joins TRBV2 to TRBJ1-5, with 7 positions matching TRBD1. V trimming: 6 bases; J trimming: 0 bases; junction bases outside the gene matches: 5. Per germline, CDR1 SNHLY and CDR2 FYNNEI. CDR3 size: 15 residues. This chain's CDR3 is CASSGGTASNQPQHF. CDR3 nucleotides: TGTGCCAGCAGCGGCGGGACAGCTAGCAATCAGCCCCAGCATTTT.

The V gene is TRBV7-5, the J gene TRBJ2-5; the D call TRBD1 from the table was never checked on the DNA. TRBV7-5 is described as a pseudogene. The CDR3 spans 15 residues. In DNA, the CDR3 is TGTGTCAGAAGCTTAGCGTCTAGGGACAGAGAGACCCAGTACTTC. Translated: CVRSLASRDRETQYF.

The J gene is TRBJ1-2, the V gene TRBV7-9, with no clear D. There are 14 residues in the CDR3. Germline values: CDR1 SEHNR, CDR2 FQNEAQ (reference sequence). Between the trimmed V and J ends, which lost 5 bases and 2 bases, there was a span of 12 bases. CDR3 residues: CASSRIRENYGYTF. DNA of the CDR3: TGTGCCAGCAGCCGAATCAGAGAAAACTATGGCTACACCTTC.

The V gene is TRBV4-1, the J gene TRBJ2-5; D possibly corresponds to TRBD2 (6 bases). Germline assignment: CDR1 MGHRA and CDR2 YSYEKL. The CDR3 length is 16 residues. V lost 1 base and J lost 3, with 15 bases in between. In DNA, the CDR3 is TGCGCCAGCAGCCAAGCTGGGGGGTTAGACAAAGAGACCCAGTACTTC. Encoded protein: CASSQAGGLDKETQYF.

The chain employs TRBV27 and TRBJ1-5; D is undetermined. The length of the CDR3 is 12 residues. In germline, CDR1 is MNHEY, CDR2 SMNVEV (reference sequence). The germline V and J ends were trimmed by 5 bases and 9 bases, with 11 bases remaining between them. The CDR3 nucleotides read TGTGCCAGCAGTGGCGGAGCAGGGCCCCAGCATTTT. Protein product: CASSGGAGPQHF.

V is TRBV4-2 and J is TRBJ2-7; D uncertain. The V end lost 1 base, the J end lost 5 bases, and 12 bases lay between the germline ends. The CDR3 consists of 14 residues. Germline loops: CDR1 LGHNA, CDR2 YNFKEQ. As DNA, the CDR3 is TGTGCCAGCAGCCAAGTCCTCCGAAACGACGAGCAGTACTTC. Its protein product is CASSQVLRNDEQYF.

Worth noting for this clone: A read error may account for a junction end that differs from germline. The chain links TRBV7-6 to TRBJ2-1; 8 nucleotides line up with TRBD1. The CDR3 is 15 amino acids. The V gene's germline CDR1 is SGHVS and CDR2 FNYEAQ. The CDR3 DNA reads as TGTGCCAGCAGCGCAGGACAGGGCTCCCACAATGAGCAGTTCTTC. Translation: CASSAGQGSHNEQFF. The whole variable domain, remainder taken from reference TRBV7-6 and TRBJ2-1, is GAGVSQSPRYKVTKRGQDVALRCDPISGHVSLYWYRQALGQGPEFLTYFNYEAQQDKSGLPNDRFSAERPEGSISTLTIQRTEQRDSAMYRCASSAGQGSHNEQFFGPGTRLTVL.

The V gene is TRBV15, the J gene TRBJ2-5; weak D call: TRBD2 (6 bases). The CDR3 consists of 15 residues. V was cut by 0 bases and J by 6 bases, with 14 bases left in between. CDR1 LNHNV and CDR2 YYDKDF come from the germline V gene (reference sequence). The CDR3 nucleotides are TGTGCCACCAGCAGAGATCTTGGGGGAGGAAAGACCCAGTACTTC. Protein: CATSRDLGGGKTQYF.

The V gene is TRBV9, the J gene TRBJ1-2; the D gene is possibly TRBD1 (6 bases). The CDR3 runs to 15 residues. With 0 bases removed from V and 6 bases from J, the gap between germline ends came to 15 bases. Germline CDR1 reads SGDLS; CDR2 reads YYNGEE. The CDR3 here is CASSVGGTRSHGYTF. DNA for the CDR3: TGTGCCAGCAGCGTAGGGGGGACAAGGAGTCATGGCTACACCTTC.

This clone has a single count. V and J are TRBV19 and TRBJ1-5, with 10 bases lining up with TRBD1. Losses at the gene ends were 4 bases for V and 6 bases for J; bases not matched to a gene: 6. In germline, CDR1 is LNHDA, CDR2 SQIVND (reference sequence). The CDR3 totals 15 residues. In DNA, the CDR3 is TGTGCCAGTAGTACGACAGGGGGCGCGGGTCAGCCCCAGCATTTT. Translation: CASSTTGGAGQPQHF.

V usage is TRBV9 and J usage is TRBJ1-6; 8 bases fit TRBD1. Germline V CDR1 and CDR2: SGDLS, YYNGEE. The V segment lost 3 bases and the J segment 4 bases; nucleotides outside the gene matches: 6. CDR3 size: 16 residues. CDR3 nucleotide sequence: TGTGCCAGCAGCGGACGACAGGGGCCGTATAATTCACCCCTCCACTTT. Encoded protein: CASSGRQGPYNSPLHF. Complete variable domain (other parts from reference TRBV9 and TRBJ1-6): DSGVTQTPKHLITATGQRVTLRCSPRSGDLSVYWYQQSLDQGLQFLIQYYNGEERAKGNILERFSAQQFPDLHSELNLSSLELGDSALYFCASSGRQGPYNSPLHFGNGTRLTVT.

This clone showed up just a few times. The rearrangement joins TRBV6-5 to TRBJ2-7, with TRBD1 identical over 8 bases. CDR1 MNHEY and CDR2 SVGAGI come from the germline V gene. J gave up 4 bases and V 8 bases, and 13 bases lay outside the gene matches. The CDR3 spans 15 residues. CDR3: CASRSRGQGPYEQYF. The CDR3 DNA is TGTGCCAGCCGGTCCCGAGGACAGGGCCCATACGAGCAGTACTTC.